The 16 T cell receptor beta chains below come from one sample, sequenced in a study of CD8+CD57+ T cells in acquired aplastic anemia. CDR3 and TCR beta VDJ profiling relied on genomic DNA as the template. TCRdb re-derived calls from the reads in MiXCR, one entry per CDR3 protein. The sample has more than 150,000 distinct CDR3 sequences, 40% to 55% seen once. The sequencing input was sorted CD4+, CD8+, or CD8+CD57+ T cells (not recorded which) from PBMCs. The receptors stem from a human donor in good health.

This rearrangement joins TRBV7-8 to TRBJ2-7; a possible D gene is TRBD2 (6 bases). Deletions cut 1 base from V and 4 bases from J, with 14 bases between. Germline values: CDR1 SGHVS, CDR2 FQNEAQ. The CDR3 contains 15 residues. The CDR3 sequence is CASSLVYGSTYEQYF. The CDR3 nucleotides are TGTGCCAGCAGCTTAGTGTACGGGAGTACTTACGAGCAGTACTTC.

A few counts support this clonotype. J is TRBJ2-3 and V is TRBV6-2 or TRBV6-3; 9 bases are shared with TRBD1. The CDR3 is 17 residues long. Looked up from germline, CDR1 is MNHEY and CDR2 is SVGEGT. J gave up 2 bases and V 1 base, and 7 bases lay outside the gene matches. CDR3 protein: CASSYWGTGRDTDTQYF. Written as DNA, the CDR3 is TGTGCCAGCAGTTACTGGGGGACAGGGCGAGACACAGATACGCAGTATTTT.

This clonotype was seen a few times. The V and J genes are TRBV15 and TRBJ2-7, with D perhaps matching TRBD1 or TRBD2 (5 bases each). This CDR3 comprises 15 residues. CDR1 and CDR2 from the germline V gene are LNHNV and YYDKDF (reference sequence). V lost 1 base to trimming and J lost 2 bases, with 12 bases between them. The CDR3 DNA follows: TGTGCCACCAGCAGAGGAGGGGATTTAGCCTACGAGCAGTACTTC. This encodes CATSRGGDLAYEQYF.

This clonotype has just one count. This sequence joins TRBV24-1 and TRBJ2-6, with a weak D call TRBD1 (6 bases). Trimming cost V 6 bases and J 4 bases, with 18 bases left between them. The V gene's germline CDR1 is KGHDR and CDR2 SFDVKD. This CDR3 region has 17 residues. The CDR3 DNA sequence: TGTGCCACCAGTTCTGGACAGTTGAACACCGGGGCCAACGTCCTGACTTTC. Residues: CATSSGQLNTGANVLTF.

This clonotype was counted at least ten times. V gene TRBV2 combines with J gene TRBJ2-2, with a weak D call TRBD2 (7 bases). V was shortened by 4 bases and J by 1 base, with 13 bases between the two germline ends. Germline lookup yields CDR1 SNHLY and CDR2 FYNNEI. The CDR3 runs to 16 residues. The CDR3 loop reads CASSVGGRVNTGELFF. CDR3 nucleotides: TGTGCCAGCAGTGTCGGGGGGCGGGTGAACACCGGGGAGCTGTTTTTT.

The chain is built from TRBV20-1 and TRBJ2-7; 8 bases are shared with TRBD2. The V segment lost 1 base and the J segment 7 bases; nucleotides outside the gene matches: 12. The germline CDR1 and CDR2 sequences are DFQATT and SNEGSKA (reference sequence). The CDR3 sequence is 15 residues long. The CDR3 nucleotides read TGCAGTGCTAGAGTCCCGGGACTAGAGGCTGATGAGCAGTACTTC. Amino acids: CSARVPGLEADEQYF.

Comments on this clonotype: A much larger clonotype is one base distant, so this may be a read error. V is TRBV2 and J is TRBJ1-6, with D unclear. V was trimmed by 5 bases and J by 9 bases, leaving 14 bases between them. Germline V gives CDR1 SNHLY, CDR2 FYNNEI. The CDR3 is 14 residues long. The CDR3 DNA reads as TGTGCCAGCAGTTTAGGACGGATTACTTCACCCCTCCACTTT. This encodes CASSLGRITSPLHF.

This clonotype was counted only a few times. CDR3 coding DNA: TGCAGTGCTAGTTCTAGCGGGACCTACGAGCAGTACTTC. Encoded protein: CSASSSGTYEQYF. The V and J genes are TRBV20-1 and TRBJ2-7; 9 bases match TRBD2. The CDR3 consists of 13 residues. V was clipped by 3 bases and J by 2 bases; unmatched bases: 2. Germline CDR1 is DFQATT and CDR2 is SNEGSKA (reference sequence).

J is TRBJ1-2 and V is TRBV25-1; 11 positions agree with TRBD1. The ends lost 3 bases at V and 4 bases at J; junction bases unmatched: 7. Germline V CDR1 and CDR2: MGHDK, SYGVNS. There are 16 residues in the CDR3. CDR3 region: CASSEGTGGVGYGYTF. The DNA for the CDR3 is TGTGCCAGCAGTGAGGGGACAGGGGGAGTTGGCTATGGCTACACCTTC.

The CDR3 DNA follows: TGTGCCAGCAGCTCCGGACTGGGTAGGACTGAAGCTTTCTTT. Residues: CASSSGLGRTEAFF. This chain uses TRBV7-8 with TRBJ1-1; the D is unclear. The V end was cut by 4 bases, the J end by 5 bases, with 14 bases between. The CDR3 has 14 residues. Looked up from germline, CDR1 is SGHVS and CDR2 is FQNEAQ.

The chain couples TRBV3-1 to TRBJ2-1; the D gene is possibly TRBD2 (6 bases). CDR3 length equals 14 residues. The V gene lost 6 bases and the J gene lost 6 bases, with 15 bases spanning the gap. CDR1 LGHDT and CDR2 YNNKEL come from the germline V gene (reference sequence). The chain's CDR3 is CASSRTIASNEQFF. The DNA for the CDR3 is TGTGCCAGCAGTCGGACTATCGCTAGCAATGAGCAGTTCTTC.

V is TRBV15 and J is TRBJ2-1; D remains ambiguous. Germline lookup yields CDR1 LNHNV and CDR2 YYDKDF (reference sequence). The CDR3 loop spans 15 amino acids. V shed 3 bases and J shed 4 bases, with 13 bases lying between them. As DNA, the CDR3 is TGTGCCACCAGCAGTGGTGCGATGATATACAATGAGCAGTTCTTC. As protein: CATSSGAMIYNEQFF. Based on the CDR3 plus reference TRBV15 and TRBJ2-1, the full variable domain is DAMVIQNPRYQVTQFGKPVTLSCSQTLNHNVMYWYQQKSSQAPKLLFHYYDKDFNNEADTPDNFQSRRPNTSFCFLDIRSPGLGDTAMYLCATSSGAMIYNEQFFGPGTRLTVL.

The J gene is TRBJ1-1, the V gene TRBV9; D remains unclear. Trimming cost V 0 bases and J 3 bases, with 6 bases left between them. Germline V lookup: CDR1 SGDLS, CDR2 YYNGEE. The CDR3 runs to 13 residues. The CDR3 coding sequence is TGTGCCAGCAGCGTAGCGGGATACACTGAAGCTTTCTTT. This sequence encodes CASSVAGYTEAFF.

There are many counts of this clonotype. The chain uses TRBV7-2 and TRBJ2-3; D is perhaps TRBD2 (5 bases). The CDR3 totals 15 residues. Trimming cost V 2 bases and J 1 base, with 10 bases left between them. Germline-derived CDR1 and CDR2 are SGHTA and FQGNSA. CDR3 in amino acids: CASSLFKAGTDTQYF. CDR3 DNA sequence: TGTGCCAGCAGCTTATTTAAAGCGGGCACAGATACGCAGTATTTT.

The chain employs TRBV14 and TRBJ2-7; no clear D. Germline values: CDR1 SGHDN, CDR2 FVKESK. Trimming left V 1 base short and J 6 bases short, with 4 bases between. The CDR3 covers 11 residues. CDR3 DNA sequence: TGTGCCAGCAGCCAAGGACTCGAGCAGTACTTC. It translates to CASSQGLEQYF. Full variable domain (remainder filled in from reference TRBV14 and TRBJ2-7): EAGVTQFPSHSVIEKGQTVTLRCDPISGHDNLYWYRRVMGKEIKFLLHFVKESKQDESGMPNNRFLAERTGGTYSTLKVQPAELEDSGVYFCASSQGLEQYFGPGTRLTVT.

CDR3 DNA sequence: TGTGCCAGCAGTGAGACAGGATATTTTTATGGCTACACCTTC. It codes for CASSETGYFYGYTF. The chain recombines TRBV25-1 with TRBJ1-2, with D possibly matching TRBD1 (6 bases). Germline V gene data show CDR1 as MGHDK and CDR2 as SYGVNS. This CDR3 has 14 residues. The V end was cut by 3 bases, the J end by 5 bases, with 13 bases between.